This T cell receptor (beta chain) was retrieved from a study of shared clonotypes between healthy human individuals. The V gene's germline CDR1 is SGHRS and CDR2 YFSETQ. This CDR3 is built from 14 residues. V gave up 4 bases and J gave up 9 bases, with 17 bases separating them. It was approximately 0.2 ug DNA, about 30,000 T cell genomes, that sorted-subset replicate PCRs used. Sequencing used immunoSEQ multiplex PCR; TCRdb keeps in-frame clones, though not all of them. The sample holds millions of clones; 90% to 95% are singletons and the top ten take more than 0.12%. The sequence derives from a man between 18 and 29 years old in good health. Sequencing was done on a sample of naive CD4+ T cells sorted from blood. This sample's subset: CD45RA+ positively selected. The J gene is TRBJ2-1, the V gene TRBV5-1; D is uncertain. The CDR3 loop is CASSEIVELGEQFF. For the CDR3, the DNA is TGCGCCAGCAGCGAAATCGTAGAGCTGGGTGAGCAGTTCTTC. Filled out from reference TRBV5-1 and TRBJ2-1, the complete variable domain reads KAGVTQTPRYLIKTRGQQVTLSCSPISGHRSVSWYQQTPGQGLQFLFEYFSETQRNKGNFPGRFSGRQFSNSRSEMNVSTLELGDSALYLCASSEIVELGEQFFGPGTRLTVL.